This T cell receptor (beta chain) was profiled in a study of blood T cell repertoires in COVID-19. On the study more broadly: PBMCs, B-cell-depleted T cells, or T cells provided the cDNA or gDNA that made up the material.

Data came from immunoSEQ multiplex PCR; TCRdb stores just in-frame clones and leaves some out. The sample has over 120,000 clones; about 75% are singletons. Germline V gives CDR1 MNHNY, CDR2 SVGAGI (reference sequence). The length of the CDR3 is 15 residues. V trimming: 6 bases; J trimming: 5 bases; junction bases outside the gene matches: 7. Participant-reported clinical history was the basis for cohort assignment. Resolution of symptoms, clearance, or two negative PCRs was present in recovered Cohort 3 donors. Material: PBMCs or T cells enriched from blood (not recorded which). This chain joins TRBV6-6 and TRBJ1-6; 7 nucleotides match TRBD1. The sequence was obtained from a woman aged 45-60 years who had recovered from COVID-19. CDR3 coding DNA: TGTGCCAGCAGAGGGGGCAGAAATCATAATTCACCCCTCCACTTT. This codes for CASRGGRNHNSPLHF.